This T cell receptor beta chain comes out of a study of blood T cell repertoires in COVID-19. Study as a whole: Italy, Spain and the United States were the sources of the convalescent and acute COVID-19 samples. Sample material is recorded as cDNA or gDNA derived from T cells, B-cell-depleted T cells, or PBMCs.

The data were produced by immunoSEQ multiplex PCR, yet TCRdb's version contains in-frame clones alone and is incomplete. The data show under 250,000 clones, with over 70% seen just once and approximately 8% held by the top ten. The CDR3 totals 15 residues. Trimming took 4 bases from V and 7 from J; bases not matched to a gene: 7. CDR1 and CDR2 from the germline V gene are SGHAT and FQNNGV. Material for sequencing was peripheral blood. V and J are TRBV11-2 and TRBJ1-4, with TRBD1 matching over 9 bases. The TCR comes from a woman older than 75 with acute or convalescent COVID-19. CDR3 sequence: CASSSYRGPGEKLFF. In DNA form, the CDR3 reads TGTGCCAGCAGCTCCTACAGGGGGCCGGGTGAAAAACTGTTTTTT.